These T cell receptor beta chains were read from a single sample in a study of response to subunit inactivated influenza vaccine. TCRdb recomputed calls from the RT-PCR reads with MiXCR, one row per CDR3 protein. Of just over 300,000 distinct CDR3 sequences in the sample, approximately 21% were seen once. This specimen was PBMCs from blood, taken less than 22 months after vaccination. These receptors came from a man between 50 and 75 years old who received an inactivated influenza vaccine. CDR3s include the opening cysteine and the closing phenylalanine or tryptophan. The order of the fields is D gene, J gene, V gene, clone size, CDR3 DNA, CDR3 protein. The D gene is left open where the match is weak. Size tells how often a clone was seen (once, few, many) or the class of an expanded clone, and some rows leave it out.

>-|TRBJ2-1|TRBV29-1|few
TGCAGCGTTGAAGGAAGGATGGGGAGCTCCTACAATGAGCAGTTCTTC
CSVEGRMGSSYNEQFF
>-|TRBJ2-2|TRBV29-1|-
TGCAGCGCTCGGTGGGGCACCGGGGAGCTGTTTTTT
CSARWGTGELFF
>-|TRBJ1-2|TRBV18|-
TGTGCCAGCTCACCACCGGGGCAACAGATCTATGGCTACACCTTC
CASSPPGQQIYGYTF
>-|TRBJ2-5|TRBV7-2|-
TGTGCCAGCAGCCCTGGGGGGGCAGAGACCCAGTACTTC
CASSPGGAETQYF
>-|TRBJ2-7|TRBV7-2|-
TGTGCCAGCAGCTTACAGGGTGGGGCGAAAGAGCAGTACTTC
CASSLQGGAKEQYF
>TRBD1|TRBJ1-2|TRBV7-9|many
TGTGCCAGCAGCCCCCATGGGGGACAGTTCGTCTATGGCTACACCTTC
CASSPHGGQFVYGYTF
>TRBD1|TRBJ1-6|TRBV27|-
TGTGCCACCTCGACAGGGGTGGCCTCACCCCTCCACTTT
CATSTGVASPLHF
>TRBD2|TRBJ2-2|TRBV2|many
TGTGCCAGCAGTGGGGAGGGCCCGGGGGAGCTGTTTTTT
CASSGEGPGELFF
>-|TRBJ1-6|TRBV7-9|few
TGTGCCAGCAGCGCCTTATCGTTCTTGAATTCACCCCTCCACTTT
CASSALSFLNSPLHF
>-|TRBJ1-3|TRBV10-2|-
TGCGCCAGCAGTGAAACAGCCTCTGGAAACACCATATATTTT
CASSETASGNTIYF
>-|TRBJ2-7|TRBV4-3|-
TGCGCCAGCAGCCAAGAATATGTAACCTACGAGCAGTACTTC
CASSQEYVTYEQYF
>-|TRBJ1-4|TRBV25-1|-
TGTGCCAGCAGGCCCTGGGGAACTAATGAAAAACTGTTTTTT
CASRPWGTNEKLFF
>-|TRBJ1-1|TRBV29-1|few
TGCAGCGGAGGGGAGAACACTGAAGCTTTCTTT
CSGGENTEAFF
>-|TRBJ1-1|TRBV20-1|few
TGCAGTGCTAGAGACAGGGCGGTGGCGAACACTGAAGCTTTCTTT
CSARDRAVANTEAFF
>-|TRBJ1-2|TRBV5-1|few
TGCGCCAGCAGACAACAGGGCTATGGCTACACCTTC
CASRQQGYGYTF
>TRBD1|TRBJ1-2|TRBV28|few
TGTGCCAGCAGTCCCCCCCATCGGACAGGGGGCGGCTACACCTTC
CASSPPHRTGGGYTF
>-|TRBJ2-2|TRBV3-1|-
TGTGCCAGCAGCCAAGGGGTGCAGACGGTACCCGGGGAGCTGTTTTTT
CASSQGVQTVPGELFF
>-|TRBJ2-3|TRBV5-1|few
TGCGCCAGCAGCCCCCGGGTCTCGATCAGCACAGATACGCAGTATTTT
CASSPRVSISTDTQYF
>-|TRBJ2-3|TRBV7-8|-
TGTGCCAGCAGCTTACAGGGGCCCGCTAAAGATACGCAGTATTTT
CASSLQGPAKDTQYF
>-|TRBJ1-5|TRBV12-3/TRBV12-4|few
TGTGCCAGCAGTCCCGGGGGGGGTGGGCAGCCCCAGCATTTT
CASSPGGGGQPQHF
>-|TRBJ1-4|TRBV12-3/TRBV12-4|-
TGTGCCAGCAGTCCTTTCCGGGATCTCACAGGGAATGAAAAACTGTTTTTT
CASSPFRDLTGNEKLFF
>-|TRBJ2-7|TRBV6-1|-
TGTGCCAGCAGTGACGACTTGTACGAGCAGTACTTC
CASSDDLYEQYF
>-|TRBJ1-6|TRBV3-1|few
TGTGCCAGCAGCCAAGTAGGGAGAAATTCACCCCTCCACTTT
CASSQVGRNSPLHF
>-|TRBJ1-5|TRBV12-3/TRBV12-4|few
TGTGCCAGCAGTTTAGCTGGGGAAGGCAATCAGCCCCAGCATTTT
CASSLAGEGNQPQHF
>-|TRBJ1-1|TRBV5-1|few
TGCGCCAGCAGCTTGATGGCCGGTGGAGGGGCTTTCTTT
CASSLMAGGGAFF
>-|TRBJ1-5|TRBV24-1|-
TGTGCCACCAGTGACGCCGACGGGGATCAGCCCCAGCATTTT
CATSDADGDQPQHF
>-|TRBJ1-5|TRBV2|-
TGTGCCAGCAGTGAAGGGGTTCAGCCCCAGCATTTT
CASSEGVQPQHF
>-|TRBJ2-7|TRBV29-1|few
TGCAGCGTTGAAGAAGTAGCAGGGCATACCTACGAGCAGTACTTC
CSVEEVAGHTYEQYF
>TRBD1|TRBJ1-4|TRBV12-3/TRBV12-4|-
TGTGCCACGGCGGGACAGGTTAATGAAAAACTGTTTTTT
CATAGQVNEKLFF
>TRBD1|TRBJ1-4|TRBV11-2|few
TGTGCCAGCAGCTTCGACAGGGTTAATGAAAAACTGTTTTTT
CASSFDRVNEKLFF
>-|TRBJ1-1|TRBV12-3/TRBV12-4|many
TGTGCCAGCAGTCGAATGAGGAACACTGAAGCTTTCTTT
CASSRMRNTEAFF
>TRBD2|TRBJ2-1|TRBV29-1|-
TGCAGCGTCCTCCCCCTCGGCGGGAGCGTGGGCTACAATGAGCAGTTCTTC
CSVLPLGGSVGYNEQFF
>TRBD1|TRBJ2-4|TRBV4-1|-
TGCGCCAGCCGCTCGACCCGGGACAGGGAAAACATTCAGTACTTC
CASRSTRDRENIQYF
>-|TRBJ1-4|TRBV6-1|-
TGTGCCAGCAGTGAAAAGGGACCCACTAATGAAAAACTGTTTTTT
CASSEKGPTNEKLFF